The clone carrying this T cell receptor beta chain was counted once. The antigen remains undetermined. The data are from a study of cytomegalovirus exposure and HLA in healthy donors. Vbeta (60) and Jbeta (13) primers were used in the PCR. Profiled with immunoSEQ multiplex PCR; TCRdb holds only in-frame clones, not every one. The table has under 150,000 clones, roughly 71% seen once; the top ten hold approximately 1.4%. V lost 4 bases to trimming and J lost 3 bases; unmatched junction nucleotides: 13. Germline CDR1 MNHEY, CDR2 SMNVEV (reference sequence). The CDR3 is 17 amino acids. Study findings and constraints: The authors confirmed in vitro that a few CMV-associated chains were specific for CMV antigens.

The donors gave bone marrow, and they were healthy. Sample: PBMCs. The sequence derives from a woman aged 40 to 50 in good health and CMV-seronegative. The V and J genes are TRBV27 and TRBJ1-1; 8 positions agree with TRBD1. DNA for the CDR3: TGTGCCAGCAGTTCTGTTTGGACAGGGACTAAGGACACTGAAGCTTTCTTT. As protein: CASSSVWTGTKDTEAFF.